The source of this T cell receptor beta chain is a study of Ad26.COV2.S vaccination and SARS-CoV-2 variants. Study overall: The vaccine Ad26.COV2.S was put into the muscle once, or twice with 56 days between.

General study results and limits: Ad26.COV2.S recipients had broader spike-specific TCRs (P = 0.0014).

Measured with immunoSEQ multiplex PCR; TCRdb has only the in-frame clones, and not every one. The sample shows over 400,000 clones, about nine tenths of them seen only once. Of note for this clone: Its target is not known.

The treatment here: some 20 received Ad26.COV2.S at low or high dose, single or two shots; several received placebo; per-sample allocation not given. On day 63 after the first injection, vaccine and placebo recipients gave samples. Donation was by an adult aged 18-55 years who was in Boston. Sequenced material: peripheral blood, taken in a trial of Ad26.COV2.S vaccine versus placebo. The TCR comes from a person aged 18-60 years who received the Ad26.COV2.S COVID-19 vaccine or a placebo.

The DNA for the CDR3 is TGCAGTGCTAGTGTCTTTGGTCGAGGGGGGACAGATACGCAGTATTTT. Protein: CSASVFGRGGTDTQYF. The V gene is TRBV20-1, the J gene TRBJ2-3; either TRBD1 or TRBD2 may supply D (6 bases each). The CDR3 contains 16 residues. The ends were cut back, 3 bases at V and 3 bases at J, with 19 bases in the middle. Germline CDR1 is DFQATT and CDR2 is SNEGSKA (reference sequence).